This T cell receptor beta chain was retrieved from a study of CD8+ T cells in alopecia areata. Study overall: Patients in the treated group were given tofacitinib by mouth, 5 to 10 mg twice a day.

The sequencing template was cDNA reverse transcribed from extracted RNA. Profiled with immunoSEQ multiplex PCR; TCRdb holds only in-frame clones, not every one. The sample has some 170,000 clones, 50% to 70% seen once. Researchers gathered lesional scalp punch biopsies and peripheral blood from patients with alopecia areata. This clone turned up a few times. Trimming pared 2 bases from V and 10 bases from J, leaving 12 bases between. The germline CDR1 and CDR2 sequences are DFQATT and SNEGSKA (reference sequence). The CDR3 consists of 11 residues. The receptor's source is a human donor with alopecia areata. The material was CD4+ T cells sorted from blood, obtained at week 0. The chain joins TRBV20-1 to TRBJ2-7; TRBD2 might be the D (6 bases). CDR3 coding DNA: TGCAGTGCTAGAACTCCCGCGGGACAGTACTTC. Protein product: CSARTPAGQYF.